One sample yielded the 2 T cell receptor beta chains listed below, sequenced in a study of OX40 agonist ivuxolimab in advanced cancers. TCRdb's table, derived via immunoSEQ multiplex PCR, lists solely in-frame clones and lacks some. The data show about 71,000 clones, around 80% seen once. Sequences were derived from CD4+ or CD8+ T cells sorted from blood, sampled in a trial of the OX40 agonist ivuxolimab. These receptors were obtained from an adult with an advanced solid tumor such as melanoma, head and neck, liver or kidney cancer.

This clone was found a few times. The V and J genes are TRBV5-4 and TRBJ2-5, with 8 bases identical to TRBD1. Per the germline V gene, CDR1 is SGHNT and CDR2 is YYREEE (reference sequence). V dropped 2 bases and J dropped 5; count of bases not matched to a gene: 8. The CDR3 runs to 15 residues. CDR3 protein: CASSFSGGATETQYF. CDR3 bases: TGTGCCAGCAGCTTTTCAGGGGGCGCGACGGAGACCCAGTACTTC. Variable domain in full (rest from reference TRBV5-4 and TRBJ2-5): ETGVTQSPTHLIKTRGQQVTLRCSSQSGHNTVSWYQQALGQGPQFIFQYYREEENGRGNFPPRFSGLQFPNYSSELNVNALELDDSALYLCASSFSGGATETQYFGPGTRLLVL.

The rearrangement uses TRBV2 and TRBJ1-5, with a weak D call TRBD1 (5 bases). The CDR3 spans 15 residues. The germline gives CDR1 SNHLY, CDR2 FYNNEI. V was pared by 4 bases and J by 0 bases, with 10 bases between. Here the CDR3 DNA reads TGTGCCAGCAGTGGAGGGACGGTTAGCAATCAGCCCCAGCATTTT. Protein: CASSGGTVSNQPQHF.